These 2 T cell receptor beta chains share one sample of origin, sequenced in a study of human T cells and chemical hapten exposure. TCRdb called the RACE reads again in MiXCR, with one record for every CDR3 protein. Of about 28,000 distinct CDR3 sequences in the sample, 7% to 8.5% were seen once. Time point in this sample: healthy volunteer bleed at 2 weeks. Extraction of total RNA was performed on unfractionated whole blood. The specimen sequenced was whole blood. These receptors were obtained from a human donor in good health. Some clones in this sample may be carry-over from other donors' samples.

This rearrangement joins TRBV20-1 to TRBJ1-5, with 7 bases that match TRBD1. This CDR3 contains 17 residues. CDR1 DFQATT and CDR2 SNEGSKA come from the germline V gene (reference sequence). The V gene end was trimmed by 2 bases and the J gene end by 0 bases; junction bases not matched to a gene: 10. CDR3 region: CSARTGETSYSNQPQHF. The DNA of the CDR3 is TGCAGTGCTAGAACAGGGGAGACCAGTTATAGCAATCAGCCCCAGCATTTT.

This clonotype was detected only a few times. CDR3 nucleotides: TGCGCCAGCAGCCGAACTCCTAGGGGGGGCCGACAAGAGACCCAGTACTTC. Encoded protein: CASSRTPRGGRQETQYF. This rearrangement joins TRBV4-1 to TRBJ2-5; D may be TRBD2 (7 bases). Trimming pared 4 bases from V and 2 bases from J, leaving 20 bases between. This CDR3 contains 17 residues. Germline assignment: CDR1 MGHRA and CDR2 YSYEKL.